The clone carrying this TCR beta chain appeared a few times. What it binds is unknown. These data originate in a study of cytomegalovirus exposure and HLA in healthy donors. The germline gives CDR1 SGHDT, CDR2 YYEEEE. CDR3 length: 16 amino acids. With 4 bases removed from V and 1 base from J, the gap between germline ends came to 14 bases. Primers: 60 Vbeta forward and 13 Jbeta reverse. Data came from immunoSEQ multiplex PCR; TCRdb stores just in-frame clones and leaves some out. The table includes roughly 130,000 clones, more than 65% detected once. Study-level points and caveats: Association with HLA alleles at 0.05 false discovery rate was found for approximately 18,000 TCR beta sequences in a later analysis. Being productive about 87% or about 30% of the time was typical of most TCR beta V segments in an earlier analysis.

The TCR comes from a woman in her fifties or sixties in good health and CMV-seropositive. The chain couples TRBV5-6 to TRBJ2-2; D possibly corresponds to TRBD2 (5 bases). Sequenced material: PBMCs. CDR3 amino acids: CASSAQRGRNTGELFF. The CDR3 DNA reads as TGTGCCAGCAGCGCACAGCGCGGGCGGAACACCGGGGAGCTGTTTTTT.